This TCR beta chain was sequenced for a study of neurological immune-mediated disorders. Individuals who volunteered at a blood bank located in Maryland, USA, made up the group of healthy controls. Germline V CDR1 and CDR2: LGHDT, YNNKEL (reference sequence). The CDR3 consists of 15 residues. The germline V and J ends were trimmed by 0 bases and 0 bases, with 7 bases remaining between them. This clonotype was observed at least ten times. No antigen is known for it. TCRdb recomputed calls from the 5' RACE reads with MiXCR, one row per CDR3 protein. Of roughly 80,000 distinct CDR3 sequences detected, 9% to 12% appear once; the ten largest clones hold under 2%. Study-level findings and limits: None of the CDR3 amino acid sequences found in expanded clones was shared across subjects. This suggests that the TCR-beta repertoires were private in all groups.

The clonotype was recovered from a man aged 40-55 years in good health. This rearrangement joins TRBV3-1 to TRBJ2-3, with D unresolved. Material for sequencing was PBMCs. The CDR3: CASSQESRSTDTQYF. DNA of the CDR3: TGTGCCAGCAGCCAAGAAAGTAGGAGCACAGATACGCAGTATTTT.